This T cell receptor beta chain derives from a study of T-cell reconstitution after alpha-beta-depleted transplantation in children. The trim removed 5 bases at V and 2 bases at J, leaving 12 bases unmatched. CDR1 and CDR2 from the germline V gene are SGHTA and FQGTGA. The length of the CDR3 is 17 residues. The library targeted TCRbeta and was prepared with unique molecular identifiers. MiXCR, run by TCRdb on the PCR reads, gives a single entry per CDR3 protein. The sample consists of some 500,000 distinct CDR3 sequences, around 19% of them appearing once. This sequence joins TRBV7-3 and TRBJ1-3; 7 nucleotides agree with TRBD1. This sequence originates from a human donor who donated a stem cell graft to a child with acute lymphoblastic leukemia. The source material was PBMCs from the stem cell graft donor, sampled from the stem cell graft. The CDR3 region is CASSRSGQTSTGNTIYF. Here the CDR3 DNA reads TGTGCCAGCAGCCGATCGGGACAGACAAGTACTGGAAACACCATATATTTT.